This T cell receptor beta chain was documented in a study of cytomegalovirus exposure and HLA in healthy donors. Donors were nominally healthy when sampled, though unrecorded immune exposures were likely. In the case of this clone: Antigen unknown.

PCR used 60 Vbeta primers and 13 Jbeta primers. Sequencing used immunoSEQ multiplex PCR; TCRdb keeps in-frame clones, though not all of them. This table has 220,000 or so clones, approximately 70% appearing once. Findings of the study overall: The authors listed around 150 TCR beta chains as cytomegalovirus-associated. For cytomegalovirus status, the classifier reportedly gave diagnoses with high specificity and sensitivity.

This receptor was obtained from a woman younger than 45 in good health and CMV-seronegative. Sequencing was performed on PBMCs.

The DNA for the CDR3 is TGCGCCAGCACAACAGGGAACACTGAAGCTTTCTTT. This sequence encodes CASTTGNTEAFF. The chain employs TRBV10-2 and TRBJ1-1; D may be TRBD1 (5 bases). The CDR3 loop spans 12 amino acids. Germline loops: CDR1 WSHSY, CDR2 SAAADI. Trimming removed 7 bases from V and 1 base from J, with 7 bases in between.